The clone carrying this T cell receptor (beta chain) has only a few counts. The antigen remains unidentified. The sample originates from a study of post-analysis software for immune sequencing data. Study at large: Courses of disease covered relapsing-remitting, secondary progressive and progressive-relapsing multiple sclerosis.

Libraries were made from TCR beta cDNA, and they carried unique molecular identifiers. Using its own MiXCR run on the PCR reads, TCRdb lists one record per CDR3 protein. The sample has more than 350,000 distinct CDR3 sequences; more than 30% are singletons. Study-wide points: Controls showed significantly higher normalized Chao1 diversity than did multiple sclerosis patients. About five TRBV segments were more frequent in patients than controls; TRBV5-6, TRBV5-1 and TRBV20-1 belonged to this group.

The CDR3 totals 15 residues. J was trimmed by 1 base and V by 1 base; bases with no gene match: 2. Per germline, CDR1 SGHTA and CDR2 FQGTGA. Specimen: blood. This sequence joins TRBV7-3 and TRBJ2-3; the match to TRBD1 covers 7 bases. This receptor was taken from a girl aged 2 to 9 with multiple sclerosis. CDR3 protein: CASSLRQGRTDTQYF. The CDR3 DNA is TGTGCCAGCAGCTTAAGACAGGGACGCACAGATACGCAGTATTTT. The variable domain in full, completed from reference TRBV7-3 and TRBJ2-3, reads GAGVSQTPSNKVTEKGKYVELRCDPISGHTALYWYRQSLGQGPEFLIYFQGTGAADDSGLPNDRFFAVRPEGSVSTLKIQRTERGDSAVYLCASSLRQGRTDTQYFGPGTRLTVL.